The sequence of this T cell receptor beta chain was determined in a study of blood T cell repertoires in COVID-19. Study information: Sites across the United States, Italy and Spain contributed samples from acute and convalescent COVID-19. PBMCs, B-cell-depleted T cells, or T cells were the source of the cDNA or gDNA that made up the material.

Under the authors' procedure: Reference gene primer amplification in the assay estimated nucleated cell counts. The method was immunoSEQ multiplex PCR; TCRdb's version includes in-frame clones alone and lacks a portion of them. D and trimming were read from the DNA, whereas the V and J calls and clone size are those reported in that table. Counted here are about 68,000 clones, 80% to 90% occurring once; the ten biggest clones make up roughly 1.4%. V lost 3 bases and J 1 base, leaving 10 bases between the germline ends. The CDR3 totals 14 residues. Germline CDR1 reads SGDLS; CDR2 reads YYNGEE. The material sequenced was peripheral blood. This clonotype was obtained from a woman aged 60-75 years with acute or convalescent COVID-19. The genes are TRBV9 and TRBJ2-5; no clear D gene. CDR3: CASSAQVGQETQYF. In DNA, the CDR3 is TGTGCCAGCAGCGCCCAGGTGGGCCAAGAGACCCAGTACTTC. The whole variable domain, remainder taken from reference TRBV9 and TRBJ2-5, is DSGVTQTPKHLITATGQRVTLRCSPRSGDLSVYWYQQSLDQGLQFLIQYYNGEERAKGNILERFSAQQFPDLHSELNLSSLELGDSALYFCASSAQVGQETQYFGPGTRLLVL.